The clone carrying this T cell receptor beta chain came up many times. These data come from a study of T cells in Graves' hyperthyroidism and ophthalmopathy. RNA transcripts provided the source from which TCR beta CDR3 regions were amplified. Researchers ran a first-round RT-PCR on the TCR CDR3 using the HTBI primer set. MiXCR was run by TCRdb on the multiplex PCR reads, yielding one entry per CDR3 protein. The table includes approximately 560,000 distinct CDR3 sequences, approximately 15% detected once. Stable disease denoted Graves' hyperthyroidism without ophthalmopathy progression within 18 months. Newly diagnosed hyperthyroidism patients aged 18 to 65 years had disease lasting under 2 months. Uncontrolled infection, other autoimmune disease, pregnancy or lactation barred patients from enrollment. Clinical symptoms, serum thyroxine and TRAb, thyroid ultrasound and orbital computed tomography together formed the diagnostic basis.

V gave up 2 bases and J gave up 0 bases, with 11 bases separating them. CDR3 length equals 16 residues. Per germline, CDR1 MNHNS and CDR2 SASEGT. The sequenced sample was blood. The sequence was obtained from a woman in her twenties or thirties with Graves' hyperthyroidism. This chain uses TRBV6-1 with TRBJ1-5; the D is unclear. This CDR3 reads CASSEIYGISNQPQHF. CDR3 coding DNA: TGTGCCAGCAGTGAAATTTATGGGATTAGCAATCAGCCCCAGCATTTT.